Listed here are 6 T cell receptor beta chains from one sample, sequenced in a study of T cells in Graves' hyperthyroidism and ophthalmopathy. The investigators amplified TCR beta CDR3 regions from RNA transcripts. Carried out on the TCR CDR3, a first-round RT-PCR used the HTBI primer set. TCRdb passed the multiplex PCR reads through MiXCR, listing each CDR3 protein once. The data hold hundreds of thousands of distinct CDR3 sequences, with 35% observed a single time. Sequenced sample: blood. The receptors here all came from a middle-aged woman with Graves' hyperthyroidism.

This clonotype was detected many times. The rearrangement uses TRBV7-8 and TRBJ2-5, with 14 bases lining up with TRBD2. CDR3 size: 17 residues. Per the germline V gene, CDR1 is SGHVS and CDR2 is FQNEAQ. Trimming took 4 bases from V and 7 from J; bases not matched to a gene: 11. CDR3 region: CASSSTTSGGGLGTQYF. In DNA, the CDR3 is TGTGCCAGCAGCTCCACGACTAGCGGGGGGGGCCTTGGGACCCAGTACTTC.

This chain joins TRBV3-1 and TRBJ2-5, with D tentatively TRBD2 (5 bases). V lost 2 bases and J lost 2, with 9 bases in between. CDR3 length: 14 residues. The V gene's germline CDR1 is LGHDT and CDR2 YNNKEL (reference sequence). For the CDR3, the DNA is TGTGCCAGCAGCCAATCGGACTTACAAGAGACCCAGTACTTC. Translation: CASSQSDLQETQYF.

The chain links TRBV7-2 to TRBJ2-7; TRBD2 matches at 11 bases. Germline CDR1 and CDR2: SGHTA and FQGNSA. The V gene end was trimmed by 6 bases and the J gene end by 2 bases; junction bases not matched to a gene: 12. There are 17 residues in the CDR3. The DNA for the CDR3 is TGTGCCAGCAGTCGCCGGCTAGCGGGAGGCCAGCCCTACGAGCAGTACTTC. Translation gives CASSRRLAGGQPYEQYF.

The genes are TRBV2 and TRBJ1-5; no clear D. The CDR3 has 14 amino acids. Trimming took 6 bases from V and 4 from J, leaving 13 bases between them. Looked up from germline, CDR1 is SNHLY and CDR2 is FYNNEI. This CDR3 reads CASRGIEPNQPQHF. DNA for the CDR3: TGTGCCAGCAGAGGGATTGAGCCAAATCAGCCCCAGCATTTT.

This clonotype occurred many times. The CDR3 loop is CSATEDRYEQYF. DNA for the CDR3: TGCAGTGCTACCGAAGACCGTTACGAGCAGTACTTC. The chain employs TRBV20-1 and TRBJ2-7; D ambiguous. The V gene's germline CDR1 is DFQATT and CDR2 SNEGSKA (reference sequence). V dropped 4 bases and J dropped 4 bases, with 11 bases sitting between them. The CDR3 sequence is 12 residues long.

This clonotype appeared a single time. The genes are TRBV20-1 and TRBJ2-1; the D is unclear. Trimming left V 3 bases short and J 10 bases short, with 16 bases between. Germline CDR1 reads DFQATT; CDR2 reads SNEGSKA (reference sequence). This CDR3 comprises 13 residues. Here the CDR3 DNA reads TGCAGTGCTAGTAACCTAGTGCTCAGGGAGCAGTTCTTC. This sequence encodes CSASNLVLREQFF.